This is a list of T cell receptor beta chains from one sample in a study of blood T cell repertoires in COVID-19. Assay: immunoSEQ multiplex PCR; the TCRdb copy retains only in-frame clones and omits some. Of about 300,000 clones listed, more than 70% are singletons. Material: peripheral blood. All receptors come from a woman under 40 who had recovered from COVID-19. CDR3s include the opening cysteine and the closing phenylalanine or tryptophan. D genes are given only for firm matches. Where a row states a size, it is once, few, many or the class of an expanded clone; other rows omit it.

abundance: once
j_gene: TRBJ1-5
v_gene: TRBV19
d_gene: TRBD1
CDR3aa: CASSIGQGSNQPQHF
CDR3nt: TGTGCCAGTAGTATAGGACAGGGAAGCAATCAGCCCCAGCATTTT

abundance: NA
j_gene: TRBJ1-3
v_gene: TRBV5-6
d_gene: NA
CDR3aa: CASSPFSGNTIYF
CDR3nt: TGTGCCAGCAGTCCGTTCTCTGGAAACACCATATATTTT

abundance: NA
j_gene: TRBJ2-2
v_gene: TRBV16
d_gene: NA
CDR3aa: CASSPSRATGELFF
CDR3nt: TGTGCCAGCAGCCCGTCCAGGGCCACCGGGGAGCTGTTTTTT

abundance: NA
j_gene: TRBJ2-5
v_gene: TRBV30
d_gene: NA
CDR3aa: CASLGLGAQETQYF
CDR3nt: TGTGCCTCCCTTGGGCTAGGGGCCCAAGAGACCCAGTACTTC

abundance: NA
j_gene: TRBJ2-7
v_gene: TRBV19
d_gene: NA
CDR3aa: CASSRQGLYEQYF
CDR3nt: TGTGCCAGTAGCCGACAGGGACTCTACGAGCAGTACTTC

abundance: NA
j_gene: TRBJ1-2
v_gene: TRBV6-5
d_gene: NA
CDR3aa: CASRETVNYGYTF
CDR3nt: TGTGCCAGCCGAGAGACAGTGAACTATGGCTACACCTTC

abundance: few
j_gene: TRBJ2-2
v_gene: TRBV15
d_gene: NA
CDR3aa: CATSRDSPGVPGELFF
CDR3nt: TGTGCCACCAGCAGAGATTCCCCAGGGGTGCCCGGGGAGCTGTTTTTT

abundance: NA
j_gene: TRBJ2-7
v_gene: TRBV7-9
d_gene: TRBD2
CDR3aa: CASSADWGLAGVEQYF
CDR3nt: TGTGCCAGCAGCGCAGATTGGGGACTAGCGGGGGTCGAGCAGTACTTC

abundance: NA
j_gene: TRBJ2-2
v_gene: TRBV3-1/TRBV3-2
d_gene: TRBD2
CDR3aa: CASSQGALSSGGHPKNTGELFF
CDR3nt: TGTGCCAGCAGCCAAGGAGCGTTGTCTAGCGGGGGCCACCCGAAGAACACCGGGGAGCTGTTTTTT

abundance: NA
j_gene: TRBJ2-1
v_gene: TRBV27
d_gene: TRBD2
CDR3aa: CASSLGIAGGNNEQFF
CDR3nt: TGTGCCAGCAGTCTCGGAATAGCGGGGGGCAACAATGAGCAGTTCTTC

abundance: once
j_gene: TRBJ2-3
v_gene: TRBV24-1
d_gene: NA
CDR3aa: CATSDAGTPGDTQYF
CDR3nt: TGTGCCACCAGTGATGCCGGGACTCCGGGAGATACGCAGTATTTT

abundance: NA
j_gene: TRBJ2-3
v_gene: TRBV9
d_gene: NA
CDR3aa: CASSSAGADTQYF
CDR3nt: TGTGCCAGCAGCTCCGCCGGGGCAGATACGCAGTATTTT

abundance: NA
j_gene: TRBJ2-6
v_gene: TRBV30
d_gene: TRBD2
CDR3aa: CAWSSGAWGGANVLTF
CDR3nt: TGTGCCTGGAGTAGCGGGGCCTGGGGTGGGGCCAACGTCCTGACTTTC

abundance: NA
j_gene: TRBJ1-3
v_gene: TRBV15
d_gene: NA
CDR3aa: CATSGRASGNTIYF
CDR3nt: TGTGCCACCAGCGGCAGGGCCTCTGGAAACACCATATATTTT

abundance: NA
j_gene: TRBJ1-2
v_gene: TRBV28
d_gene: NA
CDR3aa: CASSGTDRNYGYTF
CDR3nt: TGTGCCAGCAGTGGGACTGACAGAAACTATGGCTACACCTTC

abundance: NA
j_gene: TRBJ2-2
v_gene: TRBV15
d_gene: NA
CDR3aa: CATSREEAGPNTGELFF
CDR3nt: TGTGCCACCAGCAGAGAGGAGGCGGGGCCGAACACCGGGGAGCTGTTTTTT

abundance: NA
j_gene: TRBJ2-3
v_gene: TRBV12-3/TRBV12-4
d_gene: NA
CDR3aa: CAIGGVADTQYF
CDR3nt: TGTGCCATTGGGGGCGTCGCAGATACGCAGTATTTT

abundance: NA
j_gene: TRBJ1-2
v_gene: TRBV3-1/TRBV3-2
d_gene: TRBD1
CDR3aa: CASSPTGDSTYGYTF
CDR3nt: TGTGCCAGCAGCCCGACAGGGGACTCAACTTATGGCTACACCTTC

abundance: once
j_gene: TRBJ1-5
v_gene: TRBV19
d_gene: NA
CDR3aa: CASSIPRGRISNQPQHF
CDR3nt: TGTGCCAGTAGTATTCCGCGGGGGCGGATAAGCAATCAGCCCCAGCATTTT

abundance: NA
j_gene: TRBJ2-2
v_gene: TRBV5-1
d_gene: TRBD2
CDR3aa: CASSQPSGGALNTGELFF
CDR3nt: TGCGCCAGCAGCCAACCTAGCGGGGGGGCCTTGAACACCGGGGAGCTGTTTTTT

abundance: NA
j_gene: TRBJ1-2
v_gene: TRBV7-8
d_gene: TRBD1
CDR3aa: CASSAARTGRNGYTF
CDR3nt: TGTGCCAGCAGCGCAGCCCGGACAGGGCGGAATGGCTACACCTTC

abundance: NA
j_gene: TRBJ1-1
v_gene: TRBV5-1
d_gene: NA
CDR3aa: CASSTDSSLMNTEAFF
CDR3nt: TGCGCCAGCAGCACTGACAGTTCCCTCATGAACACTGAAGCTTTCTTT

abundance: NA
j_gene: TRBJ2-7
v_gene: TRBV5-6
d_gene: TRBD2
CDR3aa: CASSTLGQGLADYEQYF
CDR3nt: TGTGCCAGCAGCACTCTGGGACAGGGACTAGCGGACTACGAGCAGTACTTC

abundance: NA
j_gene: TRBJ2-3
v_gene: TRBV2
d_gene: TRBD2
CDR3aa: CASSGIAGARASTDTQYF
CDR3nt: TGTGCCAGCAGTGGAATAGCGGGGGCCCGAGCTAGCACAGATACGCAGTATTTT

abundance: once
j_gene: TRBJ1-5
v_gene: TRBV5-6
d_gene: TRBD1
CDR3aa: CASSSAGQGTYQPQHF
CDR3nt: TGTGCCAGCAGTTCCGCGGGACAGGGGACTTATCAGCCCCAGCATTTT

abundance: NA
j_gene: TRBJ1-1
v_gene: TRBV28
d_gene: NA
CDR3aa: CASCISRGVGTEAFF
CDR3nt: TGTGCCAGCTGTATTTCGCGGGGCGTCGGCACTGAAGCTTTCTTT

abundance: NA
j_gene: TRBJ2-1
v_gene: TRBV25-1
d_gene: TRBD1
CDR3aa: CASSDRGPLVGNEQFF
CDR3nt: TGTGCCAGCAGCGACAGGGGGCCGCTGGTAGGCAATGAGCAGTTCTTC

abundance: NA
j_gene: TRBJ2-2
v_gene: TRBV27
d_gene: NA
CDR3aa: CASSFYESGVRELFF
CDR3nt: TGTGCCAGCAGTTTTTATGAGTCGGGAGTGAGGGAGCTGTTTTTT

abundance: NA
j_gene: TRBJ2-3
v_gene: TRBV7-2
d_gene: NA
CDR3aa: CASSLPGTDTQYF
CDR3nt: TGTGCCAGCAGCCTCCCGGGCACAGATACGCAGTATTTT

abundance: NA
j_gene: TRBJ1-1
v_gene: TRBV30
d_gene: NA
CDR3aa: CACSGTVNTEAFF
CDR3nt: TGTGCCTGCAGCGGGACGGTGAACACTGAAGCTTTCTTT

abundance: NA
j_gene: TRBJ2-1
v_gene: TRBV2
d_gene: TRBD2
CDR3aa: CASSASGGGYNEQFF
CDR3nt: TGTGCCAGCAGTGCTAGCGGGGGGGGTTACAATGAGCAGTTCTTC

abundance: NA
j_gene: TRBJ1-1
v_gene: TRBV25-1
d_gene: NA
CDR3aa: CASTLGGGFGEAFF
CDR3nt: TGTGCCAGCACGCTAGGCGGAGGTTTCGGGGAAGCTTTCTTT

abundance: NA
j_gene: TRBJ2-2
v_gene: TRBV28
d_gene: TRBD2
CDR3aa: CASSLAGLAGNTGELFF
CDR3nt: TGTGCCAGCAGTTTAGCGGGACTAGCGGGGAACACCGGGGAGCTGTTTTTT

abundance: NA
j_gene: TRBJ2-7
v_gene: TRBV19
d_gene: NA
CDR3aa: CASSIGDSWYEQYF
CDR3nt: TGTGCCAGTAGTATAGGAGATAGCTGGTACGAGCAGTACTTC

abundance: once
j_gene: TRBJ1-2
v_gene: TRBV6-5
d_gene: TRBD1
CDR3aa: CASSYSQGAIGYTF
CDR3nt: TGTGCCAGCAGTTACAGTCAGGGGGCTATAGGCTACACCTTC

abundance: few
j_gene: TRBJ2-5
v_gene: TRBV6-5
d_gene: TRBD1
CDR3aa: CASGGTGGGETQYF
CDR3nt: TGTGCCAGCGGAGGGACAGGGGGAGGGGAGACCCAGTACTTC

abundance: NA
j_gene: TRBJ1-1
v_gene: TRBV6-2/TRBV6-3
d_gene: TRBD1
CDR3aa: CASSSKGAITEAFF
CDR3nt: TGTGCCAGCAGTTCTAAGGGGGCGATCACTGAAGCTTTCTTT

abundance: NA
j_gene: TRBJ2-2
v_gene: TRBV7-2
d_gene: NA
CDR3aa: CASTYWTGELFF
CDR3nt: TGTGCCAGCACCTATTGGACCGGGGAGCTGTTTTTT

abundance: NA
j_gene: TRBJ1-5
v_gene: TRBV4-1
d_gene: TRBD1
CDR3aa: CASSQDGGQASRSNQPQHF
CDR3nt: TGCGCCAGCAGCCAAGACGGCGGACAGGCGAGCCGTAGCAATCAGCCCCAGCATTTT

abundance: NA
j_gene: TRBJ2-2
v_gene: TRBV9
d_gene: NA
CDR3aa: CASSVGPGHNPGKTGELFF
CDR3nt: TGTGCCAGCAGCGTAGGACCCGGACACAACCCTGGGAAAACCGGGGAGCTGTTTTTT

abundance: NA
j_gene: TRBJ2-7
v_gene: TRBV5-4
d_gene: NA
CDR3aa: CASSLEPYEQYF
CDR3nt: TGTGCCAGCAGCTTAGAGCCCTACGAGCAGTACTTC

abundance: NA
j_gene: TRBJ2-7
v_gene: TRBV27
d_gene: TRBD2
CDR3aa: CASSWAPGRGDAYEQYF
CDR3nt: TGTGCCAGCAGTTGGGCCCCAGGGCGGGGGGACGCCTACGAGCAGTACTTC

abundance: NA
j_gene: TRBJ1-2
v_gene: TRBV6-2/TRBV6-3
d_gene: NA
CDR3aa: CASSNPSGFGYTF
CDR3nt: TGTGCCAGCAGTAACCCCTCAGGGTTCGGCTACACCTTC

abundance: NA
j_gene: TRBJ1-2
v_gene: TRBV5-1
d_gene: NA
CDR3aa: CASSLGTTNYGYTF
CDR3nt: TGCGCCAGCAGCTTGGGGACAACTAACTATGGCTACACCTTC

abundance: NA
j_gene: TRBJ2-7
v_gene: TRBV6-6
d_gene: NA
CDR3aa: CASSPDRGEQYF
CDR3nt: TGTGCCAGCAGCCCCGATCGGGGCGAGCAGTACTTC

abundance: NA
j_gene: TRBJ2-4
v_gene: TRBV14
d_gene: NA
CDR3aa: CASSLINIQYF
CDR3nt: TGTGCCAGCAGCCTTATCAACATTCAGTACTTC

abundance: NA
j_gene: TRBJ1-1
v_gene: TRBV27
d_gene: NA
CDR3aa: CASSPLGGLGEAFF
CDR3nt: TGTGCCAGCAGCCCACTGGGCGGGCTGGGGGAAGCTTTCTTT

abundance: NA
j_gene: TRBJ1-2
v_gene: TRBV18
d_gene: NA
CDR3aa: CASSPSRTRDTYGYTF
CDR3nt: TGTGCCAGCTCACCGTCCAGGACGAGGGATACCTATGGCTACACCTTC

abundance: NA
j_gene: TRBJ2-5
v_gene: TRBV4-3
d_gene: TRBD2
CDR3aa: CASSYSGTSAETQYF
CDR3nt: TGCGCCAGCAGCTACTCCGGGACTAGCGCCGAGACCCAGTACTTC

abundance: NA
j_gene: TRBJ1-3
v_gene: TRBV18
d_gene: TRBD1
CDR3aa: CASSPRPGTGLNTIYF
CDR3nt: TGTGCCAGCTCACCACGTCCCGGGACAGGGTTGAACACCATATATTTT

abundance: NA
j_gene: TRBJ2-3
v_gene: TRBV29-1
d_gene: TRBD1
CDR3aa: CSVTNIGQGAGDTQYF
CDR3nt: TGCAGCGTTACGAATATAGGACAGGGGGCAGGGGATACGCAGTATTTT

abundance: NA
j_gene: TRBJ2-7
v_gene: TRBV20-1
d_gene: TRBD2
CDR3aa: CSASDRRAGVLVEQYF
CDR3nt: TGCAGTGCTAGTGACCGACGAGCGGGGGTTCTGGTCGAGCAGTACTTC

abundance: NA
j_gene: TRBJ1-6
v_gene: TRBV7-9
d_gene: TRBD1
CDR3aa: CASSFRTGDNSPLHF
CDR3nt: TGTGCCAGCAGCTTTAGAACAGGGGATAATTCACCCCTCCACTTT

abundance: NA
j_gene: TRBJ2-1
v_gene: TRBV5-1
d_gene: NA
CDR3aa: CASSFLSRGENEQFF
CDR3nt: TGCGCCAGCAGCTTTTTATCCAGGGGGGAGAATGAGCAGTTCTTC

abundance: NA
j_gene: TRBJ2-3
v_gene: TRBV6-5
d_gene: TRBD2
CDR3aa: CASSYRLADTDTQYF
CDR3nt: TGTGCCAGCAGTTACAGACTAGCGGACACAGATACGCAGTATTTT

abundance: once
j_gene: TRBJ2-3
v_gene: TRBV10-2
d_gene: TRBD1
CDR3aa: CASSRTTGATDTQYF
CDR3nt: TGCGCCAGCAGTCGAACAACAGGGGCCACAGATACGCAGTATTTT

abundance: NA
j_gene: TRBJ2-5
v_gene: TRBV19
d_gene: TRBD1
CDR3aa: CASSIGTGGRETQYF
CDR3nt: TGTGCCAGTAGTATAGGCACAGGGGGCAGGGAGACCCAGTACTTC

abundance: NA
j_gene: TRBJ2-3
v_gene: TRBV7-2
d_gene: NA
CDR3aa: CASSLALAVGTDTQYF
CDR3nt: TGTGCCAGCAGCTTAGCGCTGGCAGTCGGCACAGATACGCAGTATTTT

abundance: NA
j_gene: TRBJ2-1
v_gene: TRBV29-1
d_gene: TRBD1
CDR3aa: CSVSQPGGYNEQFF
CDR3nt: TGCAGCGTTTCCCAACCAGGGGGCTACAATGAGCAGTTCTTC

abundance: NA
j_gene: TRBJ2-7
v_gene: TRBV12-5
d_gene: NA
CDR3aa: CASGLYIYEQYF
CDR3nt: TGTGCTAGTGGTTTGTACATCTACGAGCAGTACTTC